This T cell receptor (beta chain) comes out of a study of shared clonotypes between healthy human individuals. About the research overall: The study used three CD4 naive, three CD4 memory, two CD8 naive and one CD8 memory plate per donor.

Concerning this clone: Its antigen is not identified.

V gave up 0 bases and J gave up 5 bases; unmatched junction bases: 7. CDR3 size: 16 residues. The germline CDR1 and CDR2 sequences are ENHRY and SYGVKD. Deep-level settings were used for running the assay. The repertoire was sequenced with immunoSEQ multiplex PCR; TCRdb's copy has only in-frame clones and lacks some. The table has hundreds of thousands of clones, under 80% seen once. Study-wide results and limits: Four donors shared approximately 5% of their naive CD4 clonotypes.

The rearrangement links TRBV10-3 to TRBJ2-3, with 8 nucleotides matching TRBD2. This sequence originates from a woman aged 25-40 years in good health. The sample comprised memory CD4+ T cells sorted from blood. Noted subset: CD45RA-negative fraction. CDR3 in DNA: TGTGCCATCAGTGAGTCGACCGGCGGGAGGATAGATACGCAGTATTTT. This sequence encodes CAISESTGGRIDTQYF.